This T cell receptor beta chain was captured in a study of identifying expanded T cells in peripheral blood. Study results and limitations: About 1.2 clones differed between technical replicates, versus approximately 16 and 20 over time. Variance in clone template counts between approximately 2-week samples significantly increased with total template count across all healthy donors.

Collection occurred without any documented infections or immune events in donors. CDR3 length: 14 amino acids. The V end was cut by 10 bases, the J end by 6 bases, with 22 bases between. Per the germline V gene, CDR1 is SNHLY and CDR2 is FYNNEI. The repertoire was sequenced with immunoSEQ multiplex PCR; TCRdb's copy has only in-frame clones and lacks some. The table lists about 130,000 clones, 75% to 90% of them singletons. Of note for this clone: The antigen remains unidentified.

This receptor was taken from a person between 18 and 75 years old in good health. The J gene is TRBJ2-7, the V gene TRBV2; D call uncertain. The sample consisted of blood. As DNA, the CDR3 is TGTGCCACCTTGACCCGGATGTCCCAATCCGAGCAGTACTTC. This codes for CATLTRMSQSEQYF. The full variable domain, its missing parts supplied by reference TRBV2 and TRBJ2-7, is EPEVTQTPSHQVTQMGQEVILRCVPISNHLYFYWYRQILGQKVEFLVSFYNNEISEKSEIFDDQFSVERPDGSNFTLKIRSTKLEDSAMYFCATLTRMSQSEQYFGPGTRLTVT.